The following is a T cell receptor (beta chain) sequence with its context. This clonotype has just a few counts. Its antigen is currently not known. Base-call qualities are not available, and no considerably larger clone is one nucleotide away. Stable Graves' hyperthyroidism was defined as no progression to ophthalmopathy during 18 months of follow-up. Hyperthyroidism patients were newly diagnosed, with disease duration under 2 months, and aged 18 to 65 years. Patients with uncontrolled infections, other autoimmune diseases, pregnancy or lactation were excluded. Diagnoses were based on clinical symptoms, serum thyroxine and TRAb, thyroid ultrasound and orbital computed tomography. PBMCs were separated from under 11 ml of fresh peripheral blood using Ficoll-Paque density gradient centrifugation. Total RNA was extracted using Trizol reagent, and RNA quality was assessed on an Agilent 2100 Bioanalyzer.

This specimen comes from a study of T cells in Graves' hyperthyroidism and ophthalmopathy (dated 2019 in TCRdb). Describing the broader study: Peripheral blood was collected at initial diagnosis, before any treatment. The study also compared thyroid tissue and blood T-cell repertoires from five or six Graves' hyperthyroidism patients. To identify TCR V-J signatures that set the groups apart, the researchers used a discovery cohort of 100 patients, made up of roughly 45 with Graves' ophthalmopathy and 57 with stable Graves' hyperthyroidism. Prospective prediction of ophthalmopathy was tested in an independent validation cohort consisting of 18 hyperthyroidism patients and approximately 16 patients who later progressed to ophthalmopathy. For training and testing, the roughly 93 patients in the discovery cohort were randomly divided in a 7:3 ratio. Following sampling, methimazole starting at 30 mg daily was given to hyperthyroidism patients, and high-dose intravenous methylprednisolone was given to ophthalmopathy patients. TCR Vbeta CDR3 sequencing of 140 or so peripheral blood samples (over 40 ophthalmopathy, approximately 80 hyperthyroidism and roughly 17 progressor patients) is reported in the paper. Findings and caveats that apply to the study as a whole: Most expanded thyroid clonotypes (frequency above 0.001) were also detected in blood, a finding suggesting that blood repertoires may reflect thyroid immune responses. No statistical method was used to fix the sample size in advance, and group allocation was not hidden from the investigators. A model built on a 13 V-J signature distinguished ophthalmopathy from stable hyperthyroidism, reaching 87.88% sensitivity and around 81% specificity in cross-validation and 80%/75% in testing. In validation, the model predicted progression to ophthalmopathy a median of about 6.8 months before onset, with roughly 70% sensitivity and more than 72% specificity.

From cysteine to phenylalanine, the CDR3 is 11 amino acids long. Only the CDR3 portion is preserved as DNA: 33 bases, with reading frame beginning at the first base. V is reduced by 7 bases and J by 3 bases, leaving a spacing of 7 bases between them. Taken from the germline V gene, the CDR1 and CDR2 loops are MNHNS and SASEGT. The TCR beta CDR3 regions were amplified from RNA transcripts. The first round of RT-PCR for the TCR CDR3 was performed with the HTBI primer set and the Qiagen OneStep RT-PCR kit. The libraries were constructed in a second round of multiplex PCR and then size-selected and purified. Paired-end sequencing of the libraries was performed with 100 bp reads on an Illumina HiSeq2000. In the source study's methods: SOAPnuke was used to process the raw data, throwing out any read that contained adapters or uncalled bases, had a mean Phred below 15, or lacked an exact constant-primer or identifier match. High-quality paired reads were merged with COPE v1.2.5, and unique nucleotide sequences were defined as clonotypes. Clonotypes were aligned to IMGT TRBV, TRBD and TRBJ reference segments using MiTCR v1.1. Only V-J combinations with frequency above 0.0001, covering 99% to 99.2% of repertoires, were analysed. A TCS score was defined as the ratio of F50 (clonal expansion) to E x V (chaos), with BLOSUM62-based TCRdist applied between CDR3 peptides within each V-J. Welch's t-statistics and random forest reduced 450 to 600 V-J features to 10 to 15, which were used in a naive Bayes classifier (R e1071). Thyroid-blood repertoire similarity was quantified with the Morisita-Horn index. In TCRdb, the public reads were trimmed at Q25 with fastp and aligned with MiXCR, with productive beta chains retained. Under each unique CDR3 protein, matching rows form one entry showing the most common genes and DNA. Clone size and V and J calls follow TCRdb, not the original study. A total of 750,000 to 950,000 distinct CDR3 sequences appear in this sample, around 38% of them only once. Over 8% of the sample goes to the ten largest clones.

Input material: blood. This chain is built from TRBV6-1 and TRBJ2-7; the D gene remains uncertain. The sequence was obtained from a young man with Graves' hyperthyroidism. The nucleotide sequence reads TGTGCCAGCACTACCGGCTACGAGCAGTACTTC. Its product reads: CASTTGYEQYF.